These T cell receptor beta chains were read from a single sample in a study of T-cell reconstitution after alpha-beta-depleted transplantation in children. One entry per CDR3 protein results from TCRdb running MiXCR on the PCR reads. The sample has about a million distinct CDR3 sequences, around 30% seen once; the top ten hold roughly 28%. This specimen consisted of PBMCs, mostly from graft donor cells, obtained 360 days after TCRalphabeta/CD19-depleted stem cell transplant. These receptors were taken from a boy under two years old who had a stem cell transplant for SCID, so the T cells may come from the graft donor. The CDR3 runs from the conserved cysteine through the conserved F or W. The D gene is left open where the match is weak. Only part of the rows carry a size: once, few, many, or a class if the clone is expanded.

cdr3_nt: TGTGCCAGCTCACCACAGGCCGGGGGCCACTATGGCTACACCTTC
cdr3_aa: CASSPQAGGHYGYTF
d_call: NA
j_call: TRBJ1-2
v_call: TRBV18
clone_size: NA

cdr3_nt: TGTGCCAGCAGTGAAATCGGGGGGGGCCTCGCAGATACGCAGTATTTT
cdr3_aa: CASSEIGGGLADTQYF
d_call: TRBD2
j_call: TRBJ2-3
v_call: TRBV25-1
clone_size: NA

cdr3_nt: TGTGCCATCAGTGGGGCCCCCCCAGATACGCAGTATTTT
cdr3_aa: CAISGAPPDTQYF
d_call: NA
j_call: TRBJ2-3
v_call: TRBV10-3
clone_size: once

cdr3_nt: TGTGCCAGCAGAGATCTCAGGGGGCGAAGAAACACCATATATTTT
cdr3_aa: CASRDLRGRRNTIYF
d_call: TRBD1
j_call: TRBJ1-3
v_call: TRBV12-3/TRBV12-4
clone_size: few

cdr3_nt: TGTGCCAGCAGCTTAGTTTGGGGCACGGACACTGAAGCTTTCTTT
cdr3_aa: CASSLVWGTDTEAFF
d_call: NA
j_call: TRBJ1-1
v_call: TRBV7-2
clone_size: few

cdr3_nt: TGCGCCAGCAGCTCGGACAGGTGGATCGAGCAGTACTTC
cdr3_aa: CASSSDRWIEQYF
d_call: TRBD1
j_call: TRBJ2-7
v_call: TRBV5-1
clone_size: few

cdr3_nt: TGTGCCAGCAGCGCTCAACTAGCGGGGGGTGGTGAGCAGTTCTTC
cdr3_aa: CASSAQLAGGGEQFF
d_call: TRBD2
j_call: TRBJ2-1
v_call: TRBV11-2
clone_size: NA

cdr3_nt: TGTGCCAGCAGTGAGGTTGGAGCGGGGCCCGGCCGTACGCAGTATTTT
cdr3_aa: CASSEVGAGPGRTQYF
d_call: TRBD2
j_call: TRBJ2-3
v_call: TRBV6-1
clone_size: NA

cdr3_nt: TGTGCCAGCAGCCCGACCTACCTTCGGACAGGGGGCTTTTCCTACAATGAGCAGTTCTTC
cdr3_aa: CASSPTYLRTGGFSYNEQFF
d_call: TRBD1
j_call: TRBJ2-1
v_call: TRBV11-2
clone_size: few

cdr3_nt: TGCAGTGCTAGTGACCCCGGGACTGGAAACACCATATATTTT
cdr3_aa: CSASDPGTGNTIYF
d_call: NA
j_call: TRBJ1-3
v_call: TRBV20-1
clone_size: few

cdr3_nt: TGCGCCAGCAGCTCTAGGACTAGCGGGGGGCAGGATGAGCAGTTCTTC
cdr3_aa: CASSSRTSGGQDEQFF
d_call: TRBD2
j_call: TRBJ2-1
v_call: TRBV5-1
clone_size: few

cdr3_nt: TGCAGTGCTAGACCGGCGGTCGGCATGTTAGAGACCCAGTACTTC
cdr3_aa: CSARPAVGMLETQYF
d_call: NA
j_call: TRBJ2-5
v_call: TRBV20-1
clone_size: few

cdr3_nt: TGCAGTGCTAGTAGTCGGGGGGGCGCCTACAATGAGCAGTTCTTC
cdr3_aa: CSASSRGGAYNEQFF
d_call: TRBD2
j_call: TRBJ2-1
v_call: TRBV20-1
clone_size: NA

cdr3_nt: TGTGCCAGCAGCCCTAGCATCAGAGAGAAGAAGGCCAACGTCCTGACTTTC
cdr3_aa: CASSPSIREKKANVLTF
d_call: NA
j_call: TRBJ2-6
v_call: TRBV7-9
clone_size: NA

cdr3_nt: TGCGCCAGCAGCTTATACCCGGGACAGGGAAGAGAGACCCAGTACTTC
cdr3_aa: CASSLYPGQGRETQYF
d_call: TRBD1
j_call: TRBJ2-5
v_call: TRBV5-1
clone_size: NA

cdr3_nt: TGTGCCAGCAGCACCGGACAGCCCTACAATGAGCAGTTCTTC
cdr3_aa: CASSTGQPYNEQFF
d_call: NA
j_call: TRBJ2-1
v_call: TRBV7-2
clone_size: NA

cdr3_nt: TGTGCCATCAGCGCCGGGACACGGATCGGGGAGCTGTTTTTT
cdr3_aa: CAISAGTRIGELFF
d_call: NA
j_call: TRBJ2-2
v_call: TRBV10-3
clone_size: NA

cdr3_nt: TGTGCCACCAGTGATTTAAGTGCGGGGGAGCTGTTTTTT
cdr3_aa: CATSDLSAGELFF
d_call: NA
j_call: TRBJ2-2
v_call: TRBV24-1
clone_size: NA

cdr3_nt: TGTGCCAGTTCAGGGGGCGATGGCTACACCTTC
cdr3_aa: CASSGGDGYTF
d_call: TRBD1
j_call: TRBJ1-2
v_call: TRBV19
clone_size: few

cdr3_nt: TGTGCCAGCAGCGTAGTGGGACAGGGGGGAGAGACCCAGTACTTC
cdr3_aa: CASSVVGQGGETQYF
d_call: TRBD1
j_call: TRBJ2-5
v_call: TRBV9
clone_size: NA

cdr3_nt: TGTGCCAGCAGCGTCGGACCGAGCTCTGGAAACACCATATATTTT
cdr3_aa: CASSVGPSSGNTIYF
d_call: NA
j_call: TRBJ1-3
v_call: TRBV13
clone_size: NA

cdr3_nt: TGCAGTGCTATATGGCAGGTTAATTCACCCCTCCACTTT
cdr3_aa: CSAIWQVNSPLHF
d_call: NA
j_call: TRBJ1-6
v_call: TRBV20-1
clone_size: few

cdr3_nt: TGCAGTGCTGCACAACCGGGACTTCTAACGAGCAATCAGCCCCAGCATTTT
cdr3_aa: CSAAQPGLLTSNQPQHF
d_call: NA
j_call: TRBJ1-5
v_call: TRBV20-1
clone_size: NA

cdr3_nt: TGTGCCAGCACCCACCGGCGGGGCGGAAACATTCAGTACTTC
cdr3_aa: CASTHRRGGNIQYF
d_call: NA
j_call: TRBJ2-4
v_call: TRBV12-3/TRBV12-4
clone_size: NA

cdr3_nt: TGTGCCAGCAGCTTATTCGTAGGAGCAATTAATGAAAAACTGTTTTTT
cdr3_aa: CASSLFVGAINEKLFF
d_call: NA
j_call: TRBJ1-4
v_call: TRBV7-6
clone_size: NA

cdr3_nt: TGTGCCAGCTCACCGACGACAGGGAACTATGGCTACACCTTC
cdr3_aa: CASSPTTGNYGYTF
d_call: TRBD1
j_call: TRBJ1-2
v_call: TRBV18
clone_size: NA

cdr3_nt: TGTGCCAGCAGCCTACTCTTGGGCCGCGGGGACACTGAGGCTTTCTTT
cdr3_aa: CASSLLLGRGDTEAFF
d_call: NA
j_call: TRBJ1-1
v_call: TRBV11-2
clone_size: few

cdr3_nt: TGTGCCAGCAGCCCGAGGACTAGCGGAAACACAGATACGCAGTATTTT
cdr3_aa: CASSPRTSGNTDTQYF
d_call: TRBD2
j_call: TRBJ2-3
v_call: TRBV9
clone_size: NA

cdr3_nt: TGTGCCAGCAGTTTACCAACCAATGCTCTAGCGGGGGCTAACTACAATGAGCAGTTCTTC
cdr3_aa: CASSLPTNALAGANYNEQFF
d_call: TRBD2
j_call: TRBJ2-1
v_call: TRBV12-3/TRBV12-4
clone_size: few

cdr3_nt: TGTGCCAGCAGAAAGGGACAGGGGGGGACTGAAGCTTTCTTT
cdr3_aa: CASRKGQGGTEAFF
d_call: TRBD1
j_call: TRBJ1-1
v_call: TRBV6-5
clone_size: many

cdr3_nt: TGTGCCAGCAGCCAACTAGCGGGACCCAATGAGCAGTTCTTC
cdr3_aa: CASSQLAGPNEQFF
d_call: TRBD2
j_call: TRBJ2-1
v_call: TRBV11-2
clone_size: few

cdr3_nt: TGTGCCAGCAGCTCGGGCCTGGAGGGTCCCCAGCATTTT
cdr3_aa: CASSSGLEGPQHF
d_call: NA
j_call: TRBJ1-5
v_call: TRBV7-2
clone_size: NA

cdr3_nt: TGTGCCAGCAGCTTAACCTCCCCCCACTATGGCTACACCTTC
cdr3_aa: CASSLTSPHYGYTF
d_call: NA
j_call: TRBJ1-2
v_call: TRBV7-2
clone_size: few

cdr3_nt: TGTGCCAGCAGTATCAGGGGTAGGGACACTGAAGCTTTCTTT
cdr3_aa: CASSIRGRDTEAFF
d_call: NA
j_call: TRBJ1-1
v_call: TRBV12-3/TRBV12-4
clone_size: NA

cdr3_nt: TGCAGTGCTAGAGGGGGTGGGGGTACTGAAGCTTTCTTT
cdr3_aa: CSARGGGGTEAFF
d_call: NA
j_call: TRBJ1-1
v_call: TRBV20-1
clone_size: few

cdr3_nt: TGTGCCAGCAGTTATACCGGACAGGGGGCGCGAGGAAACACCATATATTTT
cdr3_aa: CASSYTGQGARGNTIYF
d_call: TRBD1
j_call: TRBJ1-3
v_call: TRBV6-2/TRBV6-3
clone_size: NA

cdr3_nt: TGTGCCAGCAGTTTTCGACAGGGGATGAGTCAGCCCCAGCATTTT
cdr3_aa: CASSFRQGMSQPQHF
d_call: TRBD1
j_call: TRBJ1-5
v_call: TRBV12-3/TRBV12-4
clone_size: few

cdr3_nt: TGCGCCAGCAGCCAAGATGAGAGGGAGGGTTGGAACACCATATATTTT
cdr3_aa: CASSQDEREGWNTIYF
d_call: NA
j_call: TRBJ1-3
v_call: TRBV4-3
clone_size: few

cdr3_nt: TGTGCCAGCAGTCGCGACGGGAGAGAAGGAGAGACCCAGTACTTC
cdr3_aa: CASSRDGREGETQYF
d_call: NA
j_call: TRBJ2-5
v_call: TRBV12-3/TRBV12-4
clone_size: NA

cdr3_nt: TGCGCCAGCAGCTTGGGTCGGGGAATTGACACCGGGGAGCTGTTTTTT
cdr3_aa: CASSLGRGIDTGELFF
d_call: NA
j_call: TRBJ2-2
v_call: TRBV5-1
clone_size: few

cdr3_nt: TGTGCCAGCAGCCTACGAAATCCGGGGAGCACTGAAGCTTTCTTT
cdr3_aa: CASSLRNPGSTEAFF
d_call: NA
j_call: TRBJ1-1
v_call: TRBV28
clone_size: few

cdr3_nt: TGCAGTGCTAGAGGGGGGGGACTGTCCTCCAATGAGCAGTTCTTC
cdr3_aa: CSARGGGLSSNEQFF
d_call: TRBD2
j_call: TRBJ2-1
v_call: TRBV20-1
clone_size: NA

cdr3_nt: TGTGCCAGCAGTTTATGGGGGTTGAACTATGGCTACACCTTC
cdr3_aa: CASSLWGLNYGYTF
d_call: NA
j_call: TRBJ1-2
v_call: TRBV12-3/TRBV12-4
clone_size: few